This T cell receptor (beta chain) was observed in a study of CD8 T cells in ankylosing spondylitis. Using its own MiXCR run on the 5' RACE reads, TCRdb lists one record per CDR3 protein. This table has about 840,000 distinct CDR3 sequences, 10% to 15% appearing once. Germline lookup yields CDR1 SGHRS and CDR2 YFSETQ. Trimming shortened V by 4 bases and J by 0 bases, and 20 bases separated the two germline ends. This CDR3 contains 17 residues. Study findings and constraints: Apparently characteristic of ankylosing spondylitis blood was a TCR beta motif (fewer than 10 highly homologous variants).

In this sample, this clonotype turned up once. Its target is not known. The specimen sequenced was blood, either unsorted or a sorted T cell fraction (not recorded which). V and J are TRBV5-1 and TRBJ2-7; either TRBD1 or TRBD2 may fit D (5 bases each). The clonotype was recovered from a male donor with ankylosing spondylitis. As DNA, the CDR3 is TGCGCCAGCAGCCGGGGACCGATTAACTTCTCCTCCTACGAGCAGTACTTC. Protein product: CASSRGPINFSSYEQYF.